These T cell receptor beta chains were read from a single sample in a study of T-cell memory formation after mild COVID-19. TCRdb fed the 5' RACE reads into MiXCR, producing one record per CDR3 protein. The sample has about 390,000 distinct CDR3 sequences, more than 15% seen once. The sample taken for sequencing was PBMCs or a T cell subset sorted from them (not recorded which). The receptors were gathered from a man aged 18 to 30 who had mild COVID-19 (a few samples of this study predate the infection). Cell type and time point are not known. The CDR3 runs from the conserved cysteine through the conserved F or W. The D gene is left open where the match is weak. Where a row states a size, it is once, few, many or the class of an expanded clone; other rows omit it.

clone size: NA; J gene: TRBJ2-7; D gene: NA; V gene: TRBV6-2/TRBV6-3; CDR3 protein: CASSYTDPYEQYF; CDR3 DNA: TGTGCCAGCAGTTACACCGACCCCTACGAGCAGTACTTC
clone size: many; J gene: TRBJ1-6; D gene: TRBD1; V gene: TRBV25-1; CDR3 protein: CASSGQGDNSPLHF; CDR3 DNA: TGTGCCAGCAGTGGACAGGGGGATAATTCACCCCTCCACTTT
clone size: few; J gene: TRBJ2-3; D gene: TRBD2; V gene: TRBV4-1; CDR3 protein: CASSLRTSGGASTDTQYF; CDR3 DNA: TGCGCCAGCAGCCTCAGGACTAGCGGGGGCGCTAGCACAGATACGCAGTATTTT
clone size: few; J gene: TRBJ2-1; D gene: TRBD2; V gene: TRBV4-1; CDR3 protein: CASSHERGGPEQFF; CDR3 DNA: TGCGCCAGCAGCCACGAGCGGGGGGGTCCCGAGCAGTTCTTC
clone size: NA; J gene: TRBJ2-5; D gene: TRBD2; V gene: TRBV5-4; CDR3 protein: CASTRVAGDQETQYF; CDR3 DNA: TGTGCCAGCACCCGAGTAGCGGGCGACCAAGAGACCCAGTACTTC
clone size: many; J gene: TRBJ1-1; D gene: NA; V gene: TRBV5-1; CDR3 protein: CASSLGMNTEAFF; CDR3 DNA: TGTGCCAGCAGCTTGGGCATGAACACTGAAGCTTTCTTT
clone size: few; J gene: TRBJ1-1; D gene: NA; V gene: TRBV5-5; CDR3 protein: CASSLVFMNTEAFF; CDR3 DNA: TGTGCCAGCAGCTTGGTCTTCATGAACACTGAAGCTTTCTTT
clone size: NA; J gene: TRBJ1-1; D gene: NA; V gene: TRBV11-2; CDR3 protein: CASRRGDLNTEAFF; CDR3 DNA: TGTGCCAGCAGGCGTGGGGATTTGAACACTGAAGCTTTCTTT
clone size: few; J gene: TRBJ2-3; D gene: TRBD2; V gene: TRBV7-3; CDR3 protein: CASSASGLAGGWGTDTQYF; CDR3 DNA: TGTGCCAGCAGCGCATCCGGACTAGCGGGGGGCTGGGGCACAGATACGCAGTATTTT
clone size: NA; J gene: TRBJ2-3; D gene: TRBD1; V gene: TRBV4-3; CDR3 protein: CASSQDRDRITDTQYF; CDR3 DNA: TGCGCCAGCAGCCAAGATAGGGACAGGATTACAGATACGCAGTATTTT
clone size: NA; J gene: TRBJ2-1; D gene: NA; V gene: TRBV5-1; CDR3 protein: CASSPRRGLSEQFF; CDR3 DNA: TGCGCCAGCAGCCCCCGGCGGGGTCTAAGTGAGCAGTTCTTC
clone size: NA; J gene: TRBJ2-4; D gene: NA; V gene: TRBV5-1; CDR3 protein: CASSLSVSKNIQYF; CDR3 DNA: TGCGCCAGCAGCTTGTCAGTGTCCAAAAACATTCAGTACTTC
clone size: NA; J gene: TRBJ1-2; D gene: TRBD1; V gene: TRBV6-5; CDR3 protein: CASRFDRGGYTF; CDR3 DNA: TGTGCCAGCAGATTTGACAGGGGAGGCTACACCTTC
clone size: few; J gene: TRBJ2-4; D gene: NA; V gene: TRBV20-1; CDR3 protein: CSACVPGAKNIQYF; CDR3 DNA: TGCAGTGCTTGTGTCCCGGGGGCCAAAAACATTCAGTACTTC
clone size: NA; J gene: TRBJ1-5; D gene: TRBD1; V gene: TRBV7-2; CDR3 protein: CASSRTGTTNQPQHF; CDR3 DNA: TGTGCCAGCAGCCGGACAGGGACCACCAATCAGCCCCAGCATTTT
clone size: few; J gene: TRBJ1-3; D gene: NA; V gene: TRBV4-1; CDR3 protein: CASSSEGPASGNTIYF; CDR3 DNA: TGCGCCAGCAGCTCCGAGGGGCCCGCCTCTGGAAACACCATATATTTT
clone size: NA; J gene: TRBJ2-2; D gene: TRBD2; V gene: TRBV7-7; CDR3 protein: CASSLAGASGNTGELFF; CDR3 DNA: TGTGCTAGCAGCTTAGCCGGGGCTAGCGGGAACACCGGGGAGCTGTTTTTT
clone size: NA; J gene: TRBJ1-1; D gene: NA; V gene: TRBV6-5; CDR3 protein: CASRYDKAATEAFF; CDR3 DNA: TGTGCCAGCAGGTACGACAAGGCCGCAACTGAAGCTTTCTTT
clone size: once; J gene: TRBJ2-1; D gene: NA; V gene: TRBV28; CDR3 protein: CASLEGLGSEQFF; CDR3 DNA: TGTGCCAGCCTGGAGGGGTTGGGTAGTGAGCAGTTCTTC
clone size: few; J gene: TRBJ2-1; D gene: TRBD1; V gene: TRBV4-1; CDR3 protein: CASSQYSTGEIYNEQFF; CDR3 DNA: TGCGCCAGCAGCCAGTACTCGACAGGGGAAATTTACAATGAGCAGTTCTTC
clone size: many; J gene: TRBJ2-7; D gene: TRBD1; V gene: TRBV12-3/TRBV12-4; CDR3 protein: CASSPGTGTEFRYF; CDR3 DNA: TGTGCCAGCAGCCCGGGCACAGGGACAGAGTTTCGGTACTTC
clone size: few; J gene: TRBJ2-5; D gene: NA; V gene: TRBV5-1; CDR3 protein: CASSSAQGTQYF; CDR3 DNA: TGCGCCAGCAGCTCGGCCCAGGGGACCCAGTACTTC
clone size: NA; J gene: TRBJ1-4; D gene: NA; V gene: TRBV27; CDR3 protein: CASSQQGNEKLFF; CDR3 DNA: TGTGCCAGCAGTCAACAGGGTAATGAAAAACTGTTTTTT
clone size: many; J gene: TRBJ1-4; D gene: NA; V gene: TRBV29-1; CDR3 protein: CSVGEKPFEKLFF; CDR3 DNA: TGCAGCGTTGGAGAGAAACCCTTTGAAAAACTGTTTTTT
clone size: NA; J gene: TRBJ1-6; D gene: NA; V gene: TRBV12-3/TRBV12-4; CDR3 protein: CASSARRTAKKEGYSPLHF; CDR3 DNA: TGTGCCAGCAGCGCGCGGCGGACAGCGAAAAAGGAGGGATATTCACCCCTCCACTTT
clone size: few; J gene: TRBJ2-5; D gene: TRBD2; V gene: TRBV20-1; CDR3 protein: CSARDRASGGALQETQYF; CDR3 DNA: TGCAGTGCTAGAGATCGGGCTAGCGGGGGGGCCCTCCAAGAGACCCAGTACTTC
clone size: few; J gene: TRBJ2-5; D gene: TRBD1; V gene: TRBV7-2; CDR3 protein: CASSRQGANHETQYF; CDR3 DNA: TGTGCCAGCAGCCGACAGGGGGCAAATCACGAGACCCAGTACTTC
clone size: NA; J gene: TRBJ1-1; D gene: NA; V gene: TRBV6-1; CDR3 protein: CASTAGRGGDTEAFF; CDR3 DNA: TGTGCCAGCACTGCCGGCCGCGGAGGGGACACTGAAGCTTTCTTT
clone size: NA; J gene: TRBJ1-2; D gene: NA; V gene: TRBV20-1; CDR3 protein: CSARDPSRRVNYGYTF; CDR3 DNA: TGCAGTGCTAGAGACCCGTCCAGAAGAGTTAACTATGGCTACACCTTC
clone size: few; J gene: TRBJ1-2; D gene: TRBD1; V gene: TRBV6-5; CDR3 protein: CASSYSPRDRNYGYTF; CDR3 DNA: TGTGCCAGCAGTTACAGCCCCCGGGACAGGAACTATGGCTACACCTTC
clone size: NA; J gene: TRBJ1-1; D gene: NA; V gene: TRBV6-5; CDR3 protein: CASSVTENTEAFF; CDR3 DNA: TGTGCCAGCAGTGTGACGGAGAACACTGAAGCTTTCTTT
clone size: NA; J gene: TRBJ2-7; D gene: TRBD1; V gene: TRBV7-7; CDR3 protein: CASSLTPGDREEQYF; CDR3 DNA: TGTGCCAGCAGCTTAACGCCCGGTGACAGGGAGGAGCAGTACTTC
clone size: few; J gene: TRBJ2-1; D gene: NA; V gene: TRBV27; CDR3 protein: CASSSRDLASSIEQFF; CDR3 DNA: TGTGCCAGCAGTTCCCGGGACCTAGCATCATCCATCGAGCAGTTCTTC
clone size: NA; J gene: TRBJ2-1; D gene: NA; V gene: TRBV12-3/TRBV12-4; CDR3 protein: CASSLGFTYNEQFF; CDR3 DNA: TGTGCCAGCAGTTTAGGGTTCACGTACAATGAGCAGTTCTTC
clone size: few; J gene: TRBJ1-3; D gene: NA; V gene: TRBV29-1; CDR3 protein: CSGGTSGNTIYF; CDR3 DNA: TGCAGCGGCGGGACATCTGGAAACACCATATATTTT
clone size: few; J gene: TRBJ1-2; D gene: NA; V gene: TRBV4-3; CDR3 protein: CASSLNWGLDYGYTF; CDR3 DNA: TGCGCCAGCAGCCTCAACTGGGGTTTAGACTATGGCTACACCTTC
clone size: NA; J gene: TRBJ2-4; D gene: TRBD2; V gene: TRBV7-9; CDR3 protein: CASSFAGLGSNIQYF; CDR3 DNA: TGTGCCAGCAGCTTTGCGGGACTAGGCTCAAACATTCAGTACTTC
clone size: few; J gene: TRBJ2-1; D gene: NA; V gene: TRBV6-6; CDR3 protein: CASSFQGPDEQFF; CDR3 DNA: TGTGCCAGCAGTTTTCAGGGGCCTGATGAGCAGTTCTTC
clone size: few; J gene: TRBJ1-6; D gene: NA; V gene: TRBV6-2/TRBV6-3; CDR3 protein: CASSFGTHSPLHF; CDR3 DNA: TGTGCCAGCAGTTTCGGGACGCATTCACCCCTCCACTTT
clone size: NA; J gene: TRBJ1-5; D gene: TRBD1; V gene: TRBV6-2/TRBV6-3; CDR3 protein: CASSESGGSNQPQHF; CDR3 DNA: TGTGCCAGCAGCGAATCAGGGGGGAGCAATCAGCCCCAGCATTTT
clone size: NA; J gene: TRBJ2-5; D gene: TRBD2; V gene: TRBV27; CDR3 protein: CASSPLLAGEETQYF; CDR3 DNA: TGTGCCAGCAGTCCTCTACTAGCGGGGGAAGAGACCCAGTACTTC
clone size: few; J gene: TRBJ1-1; D gene: TRBD1; V gene: TRBV12-3/TRBV12-4; CDR3 protein: CASSHGTGGTEAFF; CDR3 DNA: TGTGCCAGCAGCCATGGGACAGGAGGAACTGAAGCTTTCTTT
clone size: few; J gene: TRBJ2-3; D gene: TRBD1; V gene: TRBV6-6; CDR3 protein: CASSYSPGTGTDTQYF; CDR3 DNA: TGTGCCAGCAGTTACTCTCCCGGGACAGGGACAGATACGCAGTATTTT
clone size: NA; J gene: TRBJ1-5; D gene: NA; V gene: TRBV7-2; CDR3 protein: CASSLGGALHQPQHF; CDR3 DNA: TGTGCCAGCAGCTTAGGGGGGGCCCTCCATCAGCCCCAGCATTTT
clone size: few; J gene: TRBJ2-3; D gene: TRBD2; V gene: TRBV12-3/TRBV12-4; CDR3 protein: CASTNRAGGFLPDTQYF; CDR3 DNA: TGTGCCAGCACCAATCGAGCGGGGGGGTTTCTTCCAGATACGCAGTATTTT
clone size: few; J gene: TRBJ2-4; D gene: TRBD2; V gene: TRBV9; CDR3 protein: CASSVAGGRNIQYF; CDR3 DNA: TGTGCCAGCAGCGTAGCGGGGGGGCGGAACATTCAGTACTTC
clone size: many; J gene: TRBJ2-2; D gene: NA; V gene: TRBV4-3; CDR3 protein: CASSPSWGSATGELFF; CDR3 DNA: TGCGCCAGCAGCCCTTCGTGGGGCAGCGCAACCGGGGAGCTGTTTTTT
clone size: NA; J gene: TRBJ1-3; D gene: NA; V gene: TRBV5-1; CDR3 protein: CASSPDRAGPGNTIYF; CDR3 DNA: TGCGCCAGCAGCCCCGACAGAGCCGGACCAGGAAACACCATATATTTT
clone size: few; J gene: TRBJ1-6; D gene: NA; V gene: TRBV11-3; CDR3 protein: CASSLVLAALHF; CDR3 DNA: TGTGCCAGCAGCTTAGTACTGGCGGCCCTCCACTTT
clone size: few; J gene: TRBJ2-1; D gene: TRBD1; V gene: TRBV27; CDR3 protein: CASGGQGLYNEQFF; CDR3 DNA: TGTGCCAGCGGAGGACAGGGGTTGTACAATGAGCAGTTCTTC
clone size: NA; J gene: TRBJ2-2; D gene: NA; V gene: TRBV7-6; CDR3 protein: CASSSTGTETGELFF; CDR3 DNA: TGTGCCAGCAGCTCTACCGGCACCGAGACCGGGGAGCTGTTTTTT
clone size: NA; J gene: TRBJ1-2; D gene: TRBD1; V gene: TRBV6-5; CDR3 protein: CASTQGGYRYTF; CDR3 DNA: TGTGCCAGCACCCAGGGGGGGTACCGCTACACCTTC
clone size: few; J gene: TRBJ2-3; D gene: NA; V gene: TRBV7-9; CDR3 protein: CAVEWDTFTDTQYF; CDR3 DNA: TGTGCCGTAGAATGGGACACCTTCACAGATACGCAGTATTTT
clone size: few; J gene: TRBJ2-1; D gene: TRBD1; V gene: TRBV4-2; CDR3 protein: CASSQDRDRGNIEQFF; CDR3 DNA: TGTGCCAGCAGCCAGGACCGGGACAGGGGAAACATTGAGCAGTTCTTC
clone size: few; J gene: TRBJ2-5; D gene: TRBD2; V gene: TRBV7-2; CDR3 protein: CASSYQRGGETQYF; CDR3 DNA: TGTGCCAGCAGCTACCAGCGGGGGGGAGAGACCCAGTACTTC
clone size: few; J gene: TRBJ1-4; D gene: NA; V gene: TRBV20-1; CDR3 protein: CSARDRTGKFYEKLFF; CDR3 DNA: TGCAGTGCTAGAGACCGCACAGGGAAATTTTATGAAAAACTGTTTTTT
clone size: NA; J gene: TRBJ2-1; D gene: NA; V gene: TRBV5-1; CDR3 protein: CASSLSVAVLNEQFF; CDR3 DNA: TGCGCCAGCAGCTTGTCGGTGGCAGTCCTCAATGAGCAGTTCTTC
clone size: NA; J gene: TRBJ2-5; D gene: NA; V gene: TRBV3-1; CDR3 protein: CASRRSGEETQYF; CDR3 DNA: TGTGCCAGCAGGCGCTCCGGGGAAGAGACCCAGTACTTC
clone size: NA; J gene: TRBJ2-5; D gene: NA; V gene: TRBV5-1; CDR3 protein: CASSLAGHPETQYF; CDR3 DNA: TGCGCCAGCAGCTTGGCGGGACACCCAGAGACCCAGTACTTC
clone size: NA; J gene: TRBJ2-3; D gene: NA; V gene: TRBV24-1; CDR3 protein: CATRKSTDTQYF; CDR3 DNA: TGTGCCACCCGGAAGAGCACAGATACGCAGTATTTT